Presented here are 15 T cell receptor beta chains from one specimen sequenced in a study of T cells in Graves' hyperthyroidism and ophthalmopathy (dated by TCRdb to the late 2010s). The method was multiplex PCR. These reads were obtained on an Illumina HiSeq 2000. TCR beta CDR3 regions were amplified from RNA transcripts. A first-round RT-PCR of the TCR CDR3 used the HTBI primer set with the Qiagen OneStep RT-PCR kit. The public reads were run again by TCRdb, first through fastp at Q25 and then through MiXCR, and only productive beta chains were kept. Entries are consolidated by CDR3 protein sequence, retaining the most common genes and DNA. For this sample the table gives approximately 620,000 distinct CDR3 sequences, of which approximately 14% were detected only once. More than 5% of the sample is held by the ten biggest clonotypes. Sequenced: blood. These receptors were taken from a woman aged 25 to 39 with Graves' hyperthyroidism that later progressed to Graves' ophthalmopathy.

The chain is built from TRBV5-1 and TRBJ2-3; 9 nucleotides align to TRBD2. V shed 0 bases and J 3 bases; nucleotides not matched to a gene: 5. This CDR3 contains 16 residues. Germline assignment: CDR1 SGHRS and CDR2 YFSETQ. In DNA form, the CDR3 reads TGCGCCAGCAGCTTGGCATTAGCGGGAGAGACAGATACGCAGTATTTT. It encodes CASSLALAGETDTQYF.

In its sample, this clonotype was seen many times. This chain's CDR3 is CASSLPGPVRNEQFF. CDR3 coding DNA: TGTGCCAGCAGTTTACCGGGACCAGTCCGCAATGAGCAGTTCTTC. The chain links TRBV28 to TRBJ2-1, with D possibly called TRBD1 or TRBD2 (5 bases each). V was pared by 2 bases and J by 6 bases, with 14 bases between. The CDR3 runs 15 residues. Germline CDR1 MDHEN, CDR2 SYDVKM. Supplemented by reference TRBV28 and TRBJ2-1, the full variable domain reads DVKVTQSSRYLVKRTGEKVFLECVQDMDHENMFWYRQDPGLGLRLIYFSYDVKMKEKGDIPEGYSVSREKKERFSLILESASTNQTSMYLCASSLPGPVRNEQFFGPGTRLTVL.

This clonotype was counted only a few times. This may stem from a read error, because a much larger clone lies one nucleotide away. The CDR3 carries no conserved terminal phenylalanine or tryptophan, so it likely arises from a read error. CDR3 amino acids: CASSPEMNTEAFS. The DNA of the CDR3 is TGCGCCAGCAGCCCGGAGATGAACACTGAAGCTTTCTCT. This sequence joins TRBV5-1 and TRBJ1-1; D remains ambiguous. Looked up from germline, CDR1 is SGHRS and CDR2 is YFSETQ. Trimming pared 4 bases from V and 0 bases from J, leaving 7 bases between. The length of the CDR3 is 13 residues.

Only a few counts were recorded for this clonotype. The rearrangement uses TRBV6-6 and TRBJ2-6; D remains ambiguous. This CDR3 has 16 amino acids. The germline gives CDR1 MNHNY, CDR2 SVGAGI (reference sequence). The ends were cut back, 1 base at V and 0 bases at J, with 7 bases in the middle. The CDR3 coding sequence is TGTGCCAGCAGTTACTTGGCGAGCTCTGGGGCCAACGTCCTGACTTTC. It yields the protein CASSYLASSGANVLTF.

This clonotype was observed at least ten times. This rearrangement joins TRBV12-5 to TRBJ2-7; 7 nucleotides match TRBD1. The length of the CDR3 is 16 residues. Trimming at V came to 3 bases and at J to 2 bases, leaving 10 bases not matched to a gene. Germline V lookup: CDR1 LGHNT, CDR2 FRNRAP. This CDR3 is CASGFPLDRATYEQYF. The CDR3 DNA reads TGTGCTAGTGGTTTCCCCCTAGACAGGGCTACCTACGAGCAGTACTTC.

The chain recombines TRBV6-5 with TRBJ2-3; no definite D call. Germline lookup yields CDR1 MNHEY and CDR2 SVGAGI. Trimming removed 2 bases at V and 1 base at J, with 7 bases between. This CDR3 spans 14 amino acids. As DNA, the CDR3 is TGTGCCAGCAGTTACGGTCAGCGCACAGATACGCAGTATTTT. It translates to CASSYGQRTDTQYF.

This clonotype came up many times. The CDR3 bases are TGTGCCAGCACCATACCCTCAACTTTTAATGAGCAGTTCTTC. It codes for CASTIPSTFNEQFF. The chain links TRBV12-3 or TRBV12-4 to TRBJ2-1, with no clear D. V lost 7 bases and J lost 7, with 17 bases in between. The CDR3 has 14 amino acids.

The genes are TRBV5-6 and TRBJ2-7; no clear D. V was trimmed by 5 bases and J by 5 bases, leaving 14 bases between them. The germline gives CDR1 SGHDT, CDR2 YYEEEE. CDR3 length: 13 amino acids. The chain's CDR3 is CASSFSIGHEQYF. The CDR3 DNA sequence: TGTGCCAGCAGTTTCTCGATAGGGCACGAGCAGTACTTC.

DNA of the CDR3: TGTGCCAGCAGCTTGTTTTTAGGGAAATACGCTGAAGCTTTCTTT. Amino acids: CASSLFLGKYAEAFF. The chain has TRBV7-9 and TRBJ1-1; no clear D gene. Germline V gene sequence: CDR1 SEHNR, CDR2 FQNEAQ (reference sequence). With 3 bases removed from V and 6 bases from J, the gap between germline ends came to 17 bases. The CDR3 has 15 amino acids.

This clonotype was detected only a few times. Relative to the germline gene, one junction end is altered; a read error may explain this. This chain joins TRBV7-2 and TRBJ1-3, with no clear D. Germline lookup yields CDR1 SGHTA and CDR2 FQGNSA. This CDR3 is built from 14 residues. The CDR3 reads CASSFGSSGNAIYF. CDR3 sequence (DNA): TGTGCCAGCAGCTTCGGCAGCTCTGGAAACGCCATATATTTT.

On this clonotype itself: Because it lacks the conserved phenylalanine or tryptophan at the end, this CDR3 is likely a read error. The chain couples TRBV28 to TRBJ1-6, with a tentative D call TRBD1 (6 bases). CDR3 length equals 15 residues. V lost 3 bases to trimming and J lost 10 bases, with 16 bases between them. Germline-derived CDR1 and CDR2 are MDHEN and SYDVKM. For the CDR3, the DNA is TGTGCCAGCAGTTTTGGCAACAGGGTGAACTCACCCCTCCACTCT. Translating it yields CASSFGNRVNSPLHS.

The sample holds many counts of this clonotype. The CDR3 here is CAGGDTDTQYF. CDR3 DNA sequence: TGTGCCGGGGGGGACACAGATACGCAGTATTTT. The chain recombines TRBV2 with TRBJ2-3; 7 nucleotides line up with TRBD2. The CDR3 has 11 residues. Germline V gene lookup returns CDR1 SNHLY and CDR2 FYNNEI. V was pared by 11 bases and J by 2 bases, with 1 base of the junction left unmatched.

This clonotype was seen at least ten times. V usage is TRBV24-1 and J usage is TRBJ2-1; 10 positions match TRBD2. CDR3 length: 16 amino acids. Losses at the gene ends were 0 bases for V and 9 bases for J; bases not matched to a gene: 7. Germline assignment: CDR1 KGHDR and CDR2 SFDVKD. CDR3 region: CATSDLALAGDSEQFF. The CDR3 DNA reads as TGTGCCACCAGTGATTTGGCGCTAGCGGGAGACAGTGAGCAGTTCTTC.

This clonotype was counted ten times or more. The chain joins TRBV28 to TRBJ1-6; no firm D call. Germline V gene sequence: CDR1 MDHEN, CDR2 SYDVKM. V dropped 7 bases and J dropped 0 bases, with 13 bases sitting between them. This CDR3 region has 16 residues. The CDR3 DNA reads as TGTGCCAGCAAACTCCGCGGCAGCTCCTATAATTCACCCCTCCACTTT. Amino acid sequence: CASKLRGSSYNSPLHF.

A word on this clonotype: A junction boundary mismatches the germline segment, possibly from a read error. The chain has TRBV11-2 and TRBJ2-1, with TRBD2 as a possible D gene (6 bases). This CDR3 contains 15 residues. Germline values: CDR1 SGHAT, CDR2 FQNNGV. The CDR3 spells CASSLGGLSRPEQSF. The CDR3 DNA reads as TGTGCCAGCAGCTTGGGAGGTCTCTCCCGGCCTGAGCAGTCCTTC.